The clone carrying this T cell receptor beta chain was counted many times. Antigen unknown. Unmatched junction bases numbered 11, after V lost 8 bases and J lost 5 bases. The CDR3 totals 15 residues. Per the germline V gene, CDR1 is MNHEY and CDR2 is SVGEGT. The data belong to a study of T cell repertoires in cytomegalovirus infection. Across the whole study: Through public TCR beta signatures, both CMV infection and matching HLA type were indicated.

TCRdb re-called the reads through MiXCR, storing one row per CDR3 protein. The sample carries under 300,000 distinct CDR3 sequences, roughly 12% recorded once. Study results and limitations: The study identified carriers of CMV plus the relevant HLA from cumulative public TCR beta family frequency. The ex vivo response showed dominance by HLA-C-restricted CMV-specific TCR beta clonotypes.

The sequence derives from a human donor in good health (CMV status not recorded). Some clones in this sample may be carry-over from other donors' samples. V gene TRBV6-2 or TRBV6-3 combines with J gene TRBJ2-3; TRBD2 aligns across 9 bases. Sequenced material: PBMCs. The CDR3, as DNA: TGTGCCAGCGCGGATAGCGGGAGCCTGGGAGATACGCAGTATTTT. This codes for CASADSGSLGDTQYF.